A single sample gave rise to the 27 T cell receptor beta chains below, sequenced in a study of a mutant IDH1 vaccine in newly diagnosed glioma (dated by TCRdb to about 2021). In the paper's terms, the time point label means: week 11, during vaccination. A 20-mer mutant IDH1 peptide at 300 micrograms in Montanide made up each vaccine dose, which was injected subcutaneously together with topical imiquimod. Their antigens are not known. Libraries were made using the immunoSEQ multiplex PCR assay. The table was pulled from immuneACCESS by TCRdb, which kept in-frame rearrangements only. Such tables lose some clones; where checked, under half of the loss comes from unresolved V genes, and the rest has no known cause. Across this sample there are some 60,000 clones, with approximately 80% seen only once. The top ten hold approximately 3.8% of the sample. The source was PBMCs, collected from a glioma patient whose treatment included an IDH1 peptide vaccine. The receptors originated from a young man with glioma.

This clone appeared once. The rearrangement uses TRBV27 and TRBJ1-5, with a tentative D call TRBD1 (6 bases). V was shortened by 5 bases and J by 3 bases, with 11 bases between the two germline ends. Per germline, CDR1 MNHEY and CDR2 SMNVEV (reference sequence). This CDR3 spans 14 amino acids. The CDR3 loop is CASSPRQDNQPQHF. In DNA form, the CDR3 reads TGTGCCAGCAGTCCCAGACAGGACAATCAGCCCCAGCATTTT.

The J gene is TRBJ1-4, the V gene TRBV5-5; 7 positions match TRBD1. V gave up 4 bases and J gave up 2 bases; unmatched junction bases: 8. CDR3 length equals 16 residues. Germline-derived CDR1 and CDR2 are SGHKS and YYEKEE (reference sequence). CDR3 sequence: CASSHGQGGTNEKLFF. Here the CDR3 DNA reads TGTGCCAGCAGCCACGGTCAGGGGGGCACTAATGAAAAACTGTTTTTT.

The chain recombines TRBV12-1 with TRBJ2-5; the D call TRBD2 from the table was never checked on the DNA. TRBV12-1 is a listed pseudogene. The CDR3 is 15 amino acids. Here the CDR3 reads CASSWGLAPQETQYF. The CDR3 DNA reads as TGTGCCAGCAGCTGGGGACTAGCTCCCCAAGAGACCCAGTACTTC.

The genes are TRBV7-3 and TRBJ2-3; no reliable D call. CDR1 is SGHTA and CDR2 is FQGTGA in the germline V gene. This CDR3 region has 15 residues. Trimming stripped 2 bases from V and 1 base from J, with 10 bases between. The CDR3 bases are TGTGCCAGCAGCTTAGGGTTAGGGCGCACAGATACGCAGTATTTT. Protein sequence: CASSLGLGRTDTQYF. The whole variable domain, remainder taken from reference TRBV7-3 and TRBJ2-3, is GAGVSQTPSNKVTEKGKYVELRCDPISGHTALYWYRQSLGQGPEFLIYFQGTGAADDSGLPNDRFFAVRPEGSVSTLKIQRTERGDSAVYLCASSLGLGRTDTQYFGPGTRLTVL.

The rearrangement joins TRBV7-9 to TRBJ2-7; 9 bases are shared with TRBD2. CDR3 size: 15 residues. V lost 5 bases, J lost 1 base, and 6 bases stayed unmatched. Per the germline V gene, CDR1 is SEHNR and CDR2 is FQNEAQ (reference sequence). CDR3 protein: CASSRSGRRSYEQYF. The CDR3, as DNA: TGTGCCAGCAGCCGTAGCGGGAGACGGTCCTACGAGCAGTACTTC.

The V call is TRBV29-1, the J call TRBJ2-3; D is uncertain. The CDR3 is made up of 13 amino acids. V lost 4 bases and J 0 bases, leaving 8 bases between the germline ends. Germline values: CDR1 SQVTM, CDR2 ANQGSEA. CDR3 sequence (DNA): TGCAGCGTTGTAGGTCGCAGCACAGATACGCAGTATTTT. Translating it yields CSVVGRSTDTQYF.

The chain couples TRBV6-4 to TRBJ2-3; 7 nucleotides agree with TRBD2. Trimming at V came to 5 bases and at J to 8 bases, leaving 7 bases not matched to a gene. From germline, CDR1 is MRHNA and CDR2 SNTAGT. The CDR3 extends over 13 amino acids. In nucleotides, the CDR3 is TGTGCCAGCAGTTCCTCCGGCGGGGGTACGCAGTATTTT. Translated: CASSSSGGGTQYF.

Only a few counts were recorded for this clone. This chain connects TRBV7-2 to TRBJ1-2; D is unclear. CDR1 and CDR2 from the germline V gene are SGHTA and FQGNSA. Trimming removed 2 bases at V and 2 bases at J, with 12 bases between. The CDR3 totals 15 residues. The CDR3 DNA is TGTGCCAGCAGCTTATACAGCAGCGCGAACTATGGCTACACCTTC. Its translation is CASSLYSSANYGYTF.

This chain connects TRBV9 to TRBJ2-1; 7 bases map to TRBD2. The CDR3 totals 16 residues. The germline CDR1 and CDR2 sequences are SGDLS and YYNGEE. The V segment lost 0 bases and the J segment 4 bases; nucleotides outside the gene matches: 7. CDR3 region: CASSVGVGTTYNEQFF. CDR3 in DNA: TGTGCCAGCAGCGTAGGGGTCGGGACTACTTACAATGAGCAGTTCTTC.

The V gene is TRBV6-6, the J gene TRBJ2-5, with 7 bases matching TRBD2. CDR1 and CDR2 (germline): MNHNY, SVGAGI (reference sequence). This CDR3 region has 14 residues. With 5 bases clipped from V and 5 bases from J, the junction kept 8 bases outside the gene matches. CDR3 DNA sequence: TGTGCCAGCAGTACCCGGCCCGGGGGGGAGACCCAGTACTTC. Amino acid sequence: CASSTRPGGETQYF.

The chain is built from TRBV5-4 and TRBJ2-4; no definite D call. Trimming left V 1 base short and J 0 bases short, with 14 bases between. CDR1 and CDR2 from the germline V gene are SGHNT and YYREEE (reference sequence). The CDR3 covers 17 residues. The CDR3 nucleotides read TGTGCCAGCAGCTTGTATTCTAACAGCCTAGCCAAAAACATTCAGTACTTC. This encodes CASSLYSNSLAKNIQYF.

This rearrangement joins TRBV4-1 to TRBJ1-3; no clear D gene. CDR1 and CDR2 from the germline V gene are MGHRA and YSYEKL. CDR3 length: 14 amino acids. Deletions cut 7 bases from V and 0 bases from J, with 10 bases between. As DNA, the CDR3 is TGCGCCAGCACCCCTCTCGGCTCTGGAAACACCATATATTTT. It yields the protein CASTPLGSGNTIYF.

The chain recombines TRBV28 with TRBJ2-7, with 8 bases lining up with TRBD1. Germline V gives CDR1 MDHEN, CDR2 SYDVKM. The V and J ends lost 5 bases and 3 bases, in that order; junction bases with no gene match: 12. This CDR3 spans 16 amino acids. The CDR3 DNA reads TGTGCCAGCAGTCTGCCCCGGACAGGGATCGGCTACGAGCAGTACTTC. This gives the protein CASSLPRTGIGYEQYF.

DNA of the CDR3: TGTGCCAGCAGCCGAAGGCCAACTAGCTTTGAGGAGCAGTTCTTC. It is translated as CASSRRPTSFEEQFF. The chain recombines TRBV11-3 with TRBJ2-1, with D perhaps TRBD2 (6 bases). In germline, CDR1 is SGHNT, CDR2 YENEEA. This CDR3 is built from 15 residues. V was shortened by 5 bases and J by 10 bases, with 21 bases between the two germline ends.

This chain links TRBV20-1 with TRBJ1-3; unclear D gene. The CDR3 totals 11 residues. The germline gives CDR1 DFQATT, CDR2 SNEGSKA (reference sequence). The CDR3 sequence is CSTPSGNTIYF. In DNA form, the CDR3 reads TGCAGCACTCCCTCTGGAAACACCATATATTTT.

This clone occurred once. The CDR3 spells CASSLNPAGTDSEAFF. DNA of the CDR3: TGCGCCAGCAGCTTGAACCCGGCCGGGACGGATTCTGAAGCTTTCTTT. The rearrangement uses TRBV5-1 and TRBJ1-1; D possibly corresponds to TRBD1 (5 bases). The CDR3 length is 16 residues. The germline V gene has CDR1 SGHRS and CDR2 YFSETQ. Trimming stripped 1 base from V and 6 bases from J, with 19 bases between.

The chain employs TRBV25-1 and TRBJ1-5; a weak D match, TRBD1 (6 bases). Germline V lookup: CDR1 MGHDK, CDR2 SYGVNS. V was shortened by 3 bases and J by 2 bases, with 11 bases between the two germline ends. The CDR3 consists of 15 residues. The CDR3 sequence: CASSDDRLGNQPQHF. The CDR3 DNA is TGTGCCAGCAGTGATGACAGGTTGGGCAATCAGCCCCAGCATTTT.

The chain links TRBV19 to TRBJ1-5; no firm D call. Trimming removed 7 bases at V and 5 bases at J, with 12 bases between. This CDR3 is built from 13 residues. Germline lookup yields CDR1 LNHDA and CDR2 SQIVND (reference sequence). The CDR3 DNA is TGTGCCAGTACCTATCAAGTGGATCAGCCCCAGCATTTT. Translated: CASTYQVDQPQHF.

The chain couples TRBV10-3 to TRBJ2-2; 8 nucleotides match TRBD2. The CDR3 length is 13 residues. V was pared by 5 bases and J by 4 bases, with 0 bases of the junction left unmatched. Germline loops: CDR1 ENHRY, CDR2 SYGVKD. CDR3 protein: CAISREGTGELFF. The CDR3 DNA reads TGTGCCATCAGTCGGGAGGGCACCGGGGAGCTGTTTTTT.

The rearrangement joins TRBV7-9 to TRBJ1-2; 11 positions agree with TRBD1. With V trimmed by 5 bases and J by 1 base, 6 bases remained unmatched. Germline V gene data show CDR1 as SEHNR and CDR2 as FQNEAQ (reference sequence). CDR3 length: 16 amino acids. The CDR3 DNA is TGTGCCAGCAGCCCCGGGACAGGGGGTCTTAACTATGGCTACACCTTC. Protein product: CASSPGTGGLNYGYTF. The variable domain in full, completed from reference TRBV7-9 and TRBJ1-2, reads DTGVSQNPRHKITKRGQNVTFRCDPISEHNRLYWYRQTLGQGPEFLTYFQNEAQLEKSRLLSDRFSAERPKGSFSTLEIQRTEQGDSAMYLCASSPGTGGLNYGYTFGSGTRLTVV.

The chain joins TRBV19 to TRBJ1-1, with 7 bases identical to TRBD1. The length of the CDR3 is 13 residues. Looked up from germline, CDR1 is LNHDA and CDR2 is SQIVND (reference sequence). The ends lost 9 bases at V and 0 bases at J; junction bases unmatched: 4. The CDR3 DNA sequence: TGTGCCAGCAACAGGGGATTGAACACTGAAGCTTTCTTT. Translated: CASNRGLNTEAFF.

This rearrangement joins TRBV9 to TRBJ1-3, with a weak D call TRBD1 (6 bases). Between the trimmed V and J ends, which lost 3 bases and 4 bases, there was a span of 26 bases. The CDR3 has 19 residues. Germline V gene sequence: CDR1 SGDLS, CDR2 YYNGEE. The CDR3 DNA sequence: TGTGCCAGCAGCGCCCAAACGGAGACCAGGGGTTCGGGGGGAAACACCATATATTTT. Encoded protein: CASSAQTETRGSGGNTIYF. Based on the CDR3 plus reference TRBV9 and TRBJ1-3, the full variable domain is DSGVTQTPKHLITATGQRVTLRCSPRSGDLSVYWYQQSLDQGLQFLIQYYNGEERAKGNILERFSAQQFPDLHSELNLSSLELGDSALYFCASSAQTETRGSGGNTIYFGEGSWLTVV.

The V gene is TRBV28, the J gene TRBJ2-5, with a possible D match to TRBD2 (6 bases). V dropped 6 bases and J dropped 7 bases, with 24 bases sitting between them. Germline lookup yields CDR1 MDHEN and CDR2 SYDVKM. The CDR3 is made up of 16 amino acids. The CDR3 region is CASSPNARRGGGTQYF. Written as DNA, the CDR3 is TGTGCCAGCAGCCCGAACGCTAGGAGGGGTGGTGGGACCCAGTACTTC.

V and J are TRBV10-3 and TRBJ1-5, with D possibly TRBD1 on 6 matching bases. The CDR3 consists of 17 residues. From germline, CDR1 is ENHRY and CDR2 SYGVKD. V gave up 2 bases and J gave up 6 bases, with 20 bases separating them. The CDR3 here is CAISEDQGLGTIQPQHF. The CDR3 bases are TGTGCCATCAGTGAGGACCAGGGACTGGGGACAATTCAGCCCCAGCATTTT.

The genes are TRBV28 and TRBJ1-3; 9 bases align to TRBD1. Looked up from germline, CDR1 is MDHEN and CDR2 is SYDVKM. Trimming at V came to 3 bases and at J to 1 base, leaving 13 bases not matched to a gene. The CDR3 has 19 residues. CDR3 nucleotides: TGTGCCAGCAGTTTCCCGTCTTACCGGGACAGGGATTCTGGAAACACCATATATTTT. The encoded protein is CASSFPSYRDRDSGNTIYF.

This clone is a singleton in its sample. This chain's CDR3 is CASSQVAGTEANYGYTF. Here the CDR3 DNA reads TGTGCCAGCAGCCAAGTAGCAGGGACGGAAGCTAACTATGGCTACACCTTC. The chain recombines TRBV4-2 with TRBJ1-2, with a possible D match to TRBD1 (5 bases). V was shortened by 1 base and J by 0 bases, with 15 bases between the two germline ends. The CDR3 spans 17 residues. Per germline, CDR1 LGHNA and CDR2 YNFKEQ.

This clone was found once. This sequence joins TRBV7-2 and TRBJ1-2; D not resolved. Germline assignment: CDR1 SGHTA and CDR2 FQGNSA. The V end was cut by 5 bases, the J end by 2 bases, with 15 bases between. This CDR3 spans 15 amino acids. The CDR3 region is CASSPITYRNYGYTF. The CDR3 nucleotides are TGTGCCAGCAGCCCGATTACGTATAGGAACTATGGCTACACCTTC.